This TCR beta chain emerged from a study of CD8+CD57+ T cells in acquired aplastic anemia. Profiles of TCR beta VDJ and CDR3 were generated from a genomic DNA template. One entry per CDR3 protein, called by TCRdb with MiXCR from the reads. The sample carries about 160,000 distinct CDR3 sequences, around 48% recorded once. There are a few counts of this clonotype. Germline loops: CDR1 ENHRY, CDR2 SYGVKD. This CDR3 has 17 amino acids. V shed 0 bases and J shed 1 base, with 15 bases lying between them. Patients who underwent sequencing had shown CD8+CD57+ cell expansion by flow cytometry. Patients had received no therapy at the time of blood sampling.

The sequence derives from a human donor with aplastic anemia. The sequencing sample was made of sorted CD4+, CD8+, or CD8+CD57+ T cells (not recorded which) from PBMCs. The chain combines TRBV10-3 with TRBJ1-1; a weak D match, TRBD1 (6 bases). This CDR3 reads CAISESNYQGRNTEAFF. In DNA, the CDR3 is TGTGCCATCAGTGAGTCGAATTACCAGGGGAGGAACACTGAAGCTTTCTTT.